One and the same sample provided the 22 T cell receptor beta chains below, sequenced in a study of blood T cell repertoires in COVID-19. Sequenced by immunoSEQ multiplex PCR; TCRdb stores in-frame clones only, minus some. The data contain 200,000 to 300,000 clones, 87% of them singletons. Specimen: peripheral blood. The source is a man younger than 35 with active or convalescent COVID-19.

This chain uses TRBV10-3 with TRBJ2-2; 7 bases line up with TRBD2. Germline V gives CDR1 ENHRY, CDR2 SYGVKD. This CDR3 is built from 14 residues. V lost 0 bases and J lost 5; bases outside the gene matches: 0. CDR3 nucleotides: TGTGCCATCAGTGAGTCGGGAGGGACCGGGGAGCTGTTTTTT. Translated: CAISESGGTGELFF.

V usage is TRBV5-1 and J usage is TRBJ1-5, with D possibly TRBD1 on 5 matching bases. Trimming shortened V by 2 bases and J by 3 bases, and 33 bases separated the two germline ends. Germline V gene sequence: CDR1 SGHRS, CDR2 YFSETQ. The CDR3 loop spans 22 amino acids. As DNA, the CDR3 is TGCGCCAGCAGCTTTAATTATAGGCTATTCGGACACTCTAAAAGGATCAATCAGCCCCAGCATTTT. Protein product: CASSFNYRLFGHSKRINQPQHF.

The chain links TRBV27 to TRBJ2-2; tentatively, D is TRBD2 (5 bases). Germline loops: CDR1 MNHEY, CDR2 SMNVEV (reference sequence). This CDR3 is 16 amino acids long. V gave up 3 bases and J gave up 1 base, with 12 bases separating them. CDR3 nucleotides: TGTGCCAGCAGTTTTCTTCTAGCAGGGAACACCGGGGAGCTGTTTTTT. This encodes CASSFLLAGNTGELFF.

V and J are TRBV9 and TRBJ2-3; 10 bases fit TRBD2. V shed 1 base and J 1 base; nucleotides not matched to a gene: 9. Germline V gives CDR1 SGDLS, CDR2 YYNGEE. CDR3 length: 18 residues. The CDR3 spells CASSVSGGLARGTDTQYF. The CDR3 DNA sequence: TGTGCCAGCAGCGTAAGTGGGGGACTAGCGAGGGGCACAGATACGCAGTATTTT. The full variable domain, rest sourced from reference TRBV9 and TRBJ2-3, is DSGVTQTPKHLITATGQRVTLRCSPRSGDLSVYWYQQSLDQGLQFLIQYYNGEERAKGNILERFSAQQFPDLHSELNLSSLELGDSALYFCASSVSGGLARGTDTQYFGPGTRLTVL.

This clone was counted once. The V gene is TRBV5-1, the J gene TRBJ1-4; D is possibly TRBD1 (6 bases). V was clipped by 1 base and J by 8 bases, with 15 bases between them. Germline V gives CDR1 SGHRS, CDR2 YFSETQ. The CDR3 runs to 15 residues. The CDR3 coding sequence is TGCGCCAGCAGCTTGCAAGGGGGGGCCCAAGAAAAACTGTTTTTT. Translated: CASSLQGGAQEKLFF.

This chain uses TRBV3-1 (or the pseudogene TRBV3-2) with TRBJ2-6; D is uncertain. The V gene lost 4 bases and the J gene lost 2 bases, with 9 bases spanning the gap. CDR1 and CDR2 from the germline V gene are LGHDT and YNNKEL (reference sequence). The CDR3 has 15 residues. The CDR3 bases are TGTGCCAGCAGCCTAATAGTAGCTGGGGCCAACGTCCTGACTTTC. Translation gives CASSLIVAGANVLTF.

V gene TRBV3-1 (or the pseudogene TRBV3-2) combines with J gene TRBJ1-6; D is ambiguous. The CDR3 runs 17 residues. The germline gives CDR1 LGHDT, CDR2 YNNKEL (reference sequence). V lost 0 bases and J lost 10, with 19 bases in between. This CDR3 is CASSQDLLAPGRSPLHF. CDR3 in DNA: TGTGCCAGCAGCCAAGATCTTTTGGCCCCTGGGAGATCACCCCTCCACTTT.

This clone has a single count. V and J are TRBV3-1 (or the pseudogene TRBV3-2) and TRBJ2-7, with TRBD2 as a possible D gene (6 bases). Between the trimmed V and J ends, which lost 1 base and 2 bases, there was a span of 12 bases. The germline V gene encodes CDR1 LGHDT and CDR2 YNNKEL (reference sequence). The CDR3 length is 15 residues. The CDR3 loop is CASSQVGGVAYEQYF. Written as DNA, the CDR3 is TGTGCCAGCAGCCAAGTTGGAGGGGTCGCCTACGAGCAGTACTTC.

This chain links TRBV7-9 with TRBJ1-5, with D hard to call. The V end lost 10 bases, the J end lost 2 bases, and 12 bases lay between the germline ends. The V gene's germline CDR1 is SEHNR and CDR2 FQNEAQ (reference sequence). This CDR3 spans 13 amino acids. CDR3 nucleotide sequence: TGTGCCACCTCCGGGGAAGGCAATCAGCCCCAGCATTTT. Its translation is CATSGEGNQPQHF.

The chain links TRBV19 to TRBJ2-6; possibly TRBD2 for D (5 bases). CDR1 and CDR2 from the germline V gene are LNHDA and SQIVND (reference sequence). The CDR3 loop spans 17 amino acids. The germline V and J ends were trimmed by 2 bases and 0 bases, with 11 bases remaining between them. The CDR3 loop is CASSIRSGSSGANVLTF. The CDR3 bases are TGTGCCAGTAGTATACGCTCGGGGTCCTCTGGGGCCAACGTCCTGACTTTC.

The chain carries TRBV7-2 and TRBJ2-5; 8 bases agree with TRBD2. This CDR3 has 13 residues. V shed 4 bases and J 5 bases; nucleotides not matched to a gene: 3. Germline V gene sequence: CDR1 SGHTA, CDR2 FQGNSA. The CDR3 loop is CASSSSGGETQYF. As DNA, the CDR3 is TGTGCCAGCAGCTCCTCGGGGGGGGAGACCCAGTACTTC. Using reference TRBV7-2 and TRBJ2-5 for the parts outside the CDR3, the full variable domain is GAGVSQSPSNKVTEKGKDVELRCDPISGHTALYWYRQSLGQGLEFLIYFQGNSAPDKSGLPSDRFSAERTGGSVSTLTIQRTQQEDSAVYLCASSSSGGETQYFGPGTRLLVL.

The sample holds one count of this clone. The chain is built from TRBV10-3 and TRBJ1-1; 7 bases match TRBD1. The CDR3 consists of 14 residues. Germline CDR1 and CDR2: ENHRY and SYGVKD. V was clipped by 11 bases and J by 4 bases; unmatched bases: 13. In DNA form, the CDR3 reads TGTGCCCTTAAAGAACAGGGGACCAGCACTGAAGCTTTCTTT. Protein sequence: CALKEQGTSTEAFF.

The chain combines TRBV10-2 with TRBJ2-5; tentative D call: TRBD2 (6 bases). The V end lost 8 bases, the J end lost 9 bases, and 22 bases lay between the germline ends. From germline, CDR1 is WSHSY and CDR2 SAAADI. The CDR3 has 14 residues. The CDR3 DNA follows: TGCGCCAGCCTAGGCGGAGGGGCCGGGTTGGCCCAGTACTTC. Its protein product is CASLGGGAGLAQYF.

The chain employs TRBV24-1 and TRBJ1-2; D perhaps matches TRBD1 (5 bases). With 7 bases removed from V and 5 bases from J, the gap between germline ends came to 13 bases. Germline-derived CDR1 and CDR2 are KGHDR and SFDVKD. The CDR3 runs 13 residues. The CDR3 sequence: CATSSGLGYGYTF. In DNA, the CDR3 is TGTGCCACCAGCTCAGGGTTAGGGTATGGCTACACCTTC.

This clone was recorded a few times. This rearrangement joins TRBV24-1 to TRBJ1-5; TRBD1 aligns across 8 bases. Per germline, CDR1 KGHDR and CDR2 SFDVKD. The CDR3 totals 14 residues. The V gene end was trimmed by 7 bases and the J gene end by 3 bases; junction bases not matched to a gene: 4. CDR3 DNA sequence: TGTGCCACCAGCCCGACAGGGGTCAATCAGCCCCAGCATTTT. Protein product: CATSPTGVNQPQHF.

The CDR3 region has the DNA TGTGCCAGCAGCATGGGACTAGCGGGAGTAAATGAGCAGTTCTTC. Its protein is CASSMGLAGVNEQFF. The rearrangement links TRBV7-3 to TRBJ2-1, with 14 bases lining up with TRBD2. There are 15 residues in the CDR3. V lost 5 bases to trimming and J lost 7 bases; unmatched junction nucleotides: 4. Germline lookup yields CDR1 SGHTA and CDR2 FQGTGA.

The chain links TRBV7-9 to TRBJ2-6; TRBD2 is a possible D gene (5 bases). Germline CDR1 is SEHNR and CDR2 is FQNEAQ (reference sequence). V was clipped by 2 bases and J by 8 bases, with 7 bases between them. CDR3 length: 13 residues. CDR3 nucleotide sequence: TGTGCCAGCAGCTTAAGGGAGACCAACGTCCTGACTTTC. Its translation is CASSLRETNVLTF.

The gene calls are TRBV11-2 and TRBJ1-2; TRBD1 matches 9 bases. This CDR3 contains 16 residues. The V gene end was trimmed by 0 bases and the J gene end by 7 bases; junction bases not matched to a gene: 9. Germline-derived CDR1 and CDR2 are SGHAT and FQNNGV. The CDR3 sequence is CASSLDLGDRVGGYTF. The CDR3 DNA reads TGTGCCAGCAGCTTAGATCTTGGGGACAGGGTTGGTGGCTACACCTTC.

This chain joins TRBV5-1 and TRBJ2-3, with 7 bases lining up with TRBD2. The ends lost 6 bases at V and 6 bases at J; junction bases unmatched: 7. Germline assignment: CDR1 SGHRS and CDR2 YFSETQ. The CDR3 consists of 13 residues. Here the CDR3 reads CASKVQGGDTQYF. The CDR3 nucleotides are TGCGCCAGCAAAGTTCAGGGAGGGGATACGCAGTATTTT.

In its sample, this clone was seen once. The rearrangement links TRBV7-2 to TRBJ2-3; 7 bases agree with TRBD1. With V trimmed by 3 bases and J by 2 bases, 2 bases remained unmatched. The CDR3 is 14 amino acids. Germline CDR1 SGHTA, CDR2 FQGNSA. The CDR3 DNA sequence: TGTGCCAGCAGCTTGACAGGGTACACAGATACGCAGTATTTT. Its translation: CASSLTGYTDTQYF.

V is TRBV28 and J is TRBJ2-1; the match to TRBD2 covers 14 bases. Germline lookup yields CDR1 MDHEN and CDR2 SYDVKM. The CDR3 extends over 20 amino acids. Losses at the gene ends were 5 bases for V and 1 base for J; bases not matched to a gene: 13. The CDR3 DNA is TGTGCCAGCAGTCACCGATGGGGACTAGCGGGAGTAGGGTCCTACAATGAGCAGTTCTTC. The encoded protein is CASSHRWGLAGVGSYNEQFF.

The V call is TRBV5-1, the J call TRBJ1-1; D is ambiguous. The V and J ends lost 0 bases and 6 bases respectively, with 9 bases between them. CDR3 size: 13 residues. The V gene's germline CDR1 is SGHRS and CDR2 YFSETQ. CDR3 coding DNA: TGCGCCAGCAGCTTGGACGCTAACCCTGAAGCTTTCTTT. Encoded protein: CASSLDANPEAFF.